This T cell receptor beta chain was identified in a study of T cell repertoires in cytomegalovirus infection (dated by TCRdb to about 2019). Study-level background: Alongside well-studied HLA-B-restricted epitopes, the peptide stimulations were aimed at recently identified HLA-C-restricted CMV epitopes, whose presentation resists viral immunomodulation. Because public TCR beta signatures pointed to carriage of CMV infection together with the matching HLA type, the HLA type of each donor mattered for the analysis.

A few counts support this clonotype. Its target antigen remains unknown. It has no much larger one-base neighbor in the sample; base qualities were not kept. The treatment or condition label of this sample denotes: in vitro stimulation with specific CMV peptide epitopes to enrich CMV-specific T cells. General study outcomes and caveats: The ex vivo response was dominated by HLA-C-restricted CMV-specific TCR beta clonotypes, which also provided the single most frequent clonotype in two of eight donors. In both this cohort and an independent cohort of a few hundred donors, the cumulative frequency of public TCR beta family members distinguished carriers of CMV infection plus the relevant HLA type.

Sequenced using an Illumina HiSeq 1500. TCRdb passed the public sequencing reads through fastp at Q25 and MiXCR, retaining productive beta sequences. All rows with the same CDR3 protein become a single entry with the most common DNA and genes. Here the sample has 350,000 to 400,000 distinct CDR3 sequences; approximately 30% occur a single time. The top ten hold approximately 13% of the sample. This sample comprised cultured PBMCs, obtained from culture after CMV antigen stimulation. The sequence was collected from a human donor in good health (CMV status not recorded). Some clones in this sample may be carry-over from other donors' samples.

The CDR3 reads as follows: CASSGQTGSETQYF. Here is the DNA: TGTGCCAGCAGCGGGCAGACAGGGTCGGAGACCCAGTACTTC. The rearrangement joined TRBV7-6 to TRBJ2-5; 7 bases in the junction line up with TRBD1. Including the terminal cysteine and phenylalanine, the CDR3 comprises 14 residues. The kept DNA is CDR3 alone, 42 bases in frame from the first base. The germline V gene gives CDR1 as SGHVS and CDR2 as FNYEAQ. Ends trimmed: V by 5 bases, J by 5 bases; bases unmatched to a gene: 8.